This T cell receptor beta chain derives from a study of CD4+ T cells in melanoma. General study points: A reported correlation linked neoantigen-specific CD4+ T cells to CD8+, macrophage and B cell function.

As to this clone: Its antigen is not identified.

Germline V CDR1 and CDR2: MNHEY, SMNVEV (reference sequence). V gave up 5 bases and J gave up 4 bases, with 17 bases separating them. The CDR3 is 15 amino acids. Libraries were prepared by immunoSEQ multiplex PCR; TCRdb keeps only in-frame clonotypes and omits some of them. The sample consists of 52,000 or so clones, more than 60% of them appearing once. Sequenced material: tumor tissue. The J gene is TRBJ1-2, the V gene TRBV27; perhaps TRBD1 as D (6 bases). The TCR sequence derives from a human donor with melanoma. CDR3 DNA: TGTGCCAGCAGTCTACGCACAGGGTCCCTCTATGGCTACACCTTC. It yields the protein CASSLRTGSLYGYTF.